These 24 T cell receptor beta chains share one sample of origin, sequenced in a study of shared clonotypes between healthy human individuals. TCRdb keeps only in-frame clones here, not all; method: immunoSEQ multiplex PCR. The sample includes 1,400,000 or so clones, less than 99% of them seen just once. The sample consisted of naive CD4+ T cells sorted from blood. The subset: CD45RA+ positively selected. These receptors originate from a man aged 25-45 years in good health.

In the case of this clone: Mismatch with germline at one junction end may stem from a read error. V is TRBV18 and J is TRBJ2-6; D assignment may be TRBD1 or TRBD2 (7 bases each). The CDR3 extends over 15 amino acids. Per the germline V gene, CDR1 is KGHSH and CDR2 is LQKENI. CDR3 amino acids: CASSPRAGGDNVLTF. The CDR3, as DNA: TGTGCCAGCTCACCCAGGGCAGGGGGGGACAACGTCCTGACTTTC.

V usage is TRBV10-2 and J usage is TRBJ2-5; TRBD1 matches at 9 bases. CDR3 length: 12 amino acids. V was clipped by 10 bases and J by 5 bases; unmatched bases: 5. Germline values: CDR1 WSHSY, CDR2 SAAADI. The CDR3 here is CATGTGPETQYF. DNA for the CDR3: TGCGCCACCGGGACAGGGCCGGAGACCCAGTACTTC.

This chain links TRBV28 with TRBJ2-2; 9 positions agree with TRBD2. The CDR3 sequence is 14 residues long. Looked up from germline, CDR1 is MDHEN and CDR2 is SYDVKM. The junction had 6 bases not matched to a gene; V was cut back by 7 bases and J by 6 bases. CDR3 residues: CASIAGAWSGELFF. CDR3 DNA: TGTGCCAGCATAGCGGGAGCTTGGTCCGGGGAGCTGTTTTTT.

The chain employs TRBV5-1 and TRBJ2-7; D is unclear. CDR3 size: 13 residues. V lost 6 bases and J 6 bases, leaving 16 bases between the germline ends. Looked up from germline, CDR1 is SGHRS and CDR2 is YFSETQ. The chain's CDR3 is CASTRIPGGEQYF. The CDR3 DNA reads TGCGCCAGCACGAGAATACCGGGTGGCGAGCAGTACTTC.

The CDR3 spells CASSPGLPGNTEAFF. The CDR3 bases are TGCGCCAGCAGCCCGGGACTCCCTGGGAACACTGAAGCTTTCTTT. The chain couples TRBV5-1 to TRBJ1-1, with D maybe TRBD1 (5 bases). Germline lookup yields CDR1 SGHRS and CDR2 YFSETQ. CDR3 size: 15 residues. Trimming cost V 4 bases and J 1 base, with 14 bases left between them.

V gene TRBV18 combines with J gene TRBJ2-5; D remains unclear. V was pared by 6 bases and J by 1 base, with 15 bases between. The CDR3 is 15 residues long. The V gene's germline CDR1 is KGHSH and CDR2 LQKENI. CDR3 nucleotides: TGTGCCAGCTCTCCCGGCCGGAGATTCCAAGAGACCCAGTACTTC. This gives the protein CASSPGRRFQETQYF.

This chain links TRBV5-6 with TRBJ2-4, with TRBD2 identical over 7 bases. This CDR3 has 15 residues. Germline trimming cut 5 bases from V and 8 bases from J; bases unmatched to any gene: 13. Germline assignment: CDR1 SGHDT and CDR2 YYEEEE. CDR3 protein: CASSSRVKGGDIQYF. In nucleotides, the CDR3 is TGTGCCAGCAGTTCCAGGGTAAAGGGAGGGGACATTCAGTACTTC.

This clone was detected only once. The CDR3 DNA sequence: TGTGCCAGCAGTTATGGGACTAGCGGGACCACAGATACGCAGTATTTT. Translated, it gives CASSYGTSGTTDTQYF. V usage is TRBV6-6 and J usage is TRBJ2-3, with 13 bases aligning to TRBD2. Losses at the gene ends were 3 bases for V and 2 bases for J; bases not matched to a gene: 2. Germline loops: CDR1 MNHNY, CDR2 SVGAGI (reference sequence). The CDR3 consists of 16 residues.

This clone was observed once. This chain joins TRBV6-4 and TRBJ2-3; D might be TRBD2 (6 bases). The germline V gene has CDR1 MRHNA and CDR2 SNTAGT. Trimming pared 6 bases from V and 1 base from J, leaving 14 bases between. This CDR3 is 15 amino acids long. This chain's CDR3 is CASSQTSSGTDTQYF. For the CDR3, the DNA is TGTGCCAGCAGCCAGACTAGTAGTGGCACAGATACGCAGTATTTT.

This clone was observed a single time. The V gene is TRBV11-3, the J gene TRBJ2-7; 10 nucleotides line up with TRBD1. This CDR3 has 15 amino acids. CDR1 and CDR2 (germline): SGHNT, YENEEA. The trim removed 3 bases at V and 6 bases at J, leaving 8 bases unmatched. The CDR3 nucleotides are TGTGCCAGCAGCTTCGGGGACAGGGGTTTGTCCGAGCAGTACTTC. Translation gives CASSFGDRGLSEQYF.

The chain employs TRBV5-1 and TRBJ1-1; possible D gene TRBD1, 6 bases. Germline V lookup: CDR1 SGHRS, CDR2 YFSETQ. Trimming stripped 1 base from V and 2 bases from J, with 18 bases between. This CDR3 region has 17 residues. The CDR3 coding sequence is TGCGCCAGCAGCTTGAGCCCAGGGGTTTTCGTAAACACTGAAGCTTTCTTT. Its translation is CASSLSPGVFVNTEAFF.

V gene TRBV4-3 combines with J gene TRBJ2-7; D unresolved. Germline V gene sequence: CDR1 LGHNA, CDR2 YSLEER. The CDR3 loop spans 14 amino acids. V dropped 2 bases and J dropped 2 bases, with 10 bases sitting between them. This chain's CDR3 is CASSQQGDTYEQYF. CDR3 sequence (DNA): TGCGCCAGCAGCCAACAAGGAGATACCTACGAGCAGTACTTC.

The V call is TRBV4-2, the J call TRBJ2-5; no firm D call. Deletions cut 1 base from V and 2 bases from J, with 11 bases between. Germline lookup yields CDR1 LGHNA and CDR2 YNFKEQ. There are 15 residues in the CDR3. The CDR3 DNA is TGTGCCAGCAGCCAAGCCAGTGGGCTACAAGAGACCCAGTACTTC. It yields the protein CASSQASGLQETQYF.

This rearrangement joins TRBV11-2 to TRBJ2-1, with unresolved D. Germline V gives CDR1 SGHAT, CDR2 FQNNGV. V lost 3 bases, J lost 8 bases, and 8 bases lay in between. The CDR3 spans 12 residues. The CDR3 DNA is TGTGCCAGCAGCTTGAAAGGTCATGAGCAGTTCTTC. It codes for CASSLKGHEQFF.

J is TRBJ2-4 and V is TRBV18, with D uncertain. The CDR3 runs 14 residues. Germline values: CDR1 KGHSH, CDR2 LQKENI. V was pared by 3 bases and J by 5 bases, with 11 bases between. The CDR3 spells CASSPTSPENIQYF. The CDR3 DNA reads as TGTGCCAGCTCACCGACAAGTCCGGAAAACATTCAGTACTTC.

J is TRBJ1-5 and V is TRBV27, with 8 bases lining up with TRBD1. CDR3 length: 15 amino acids. V lost 6 bases, J lost 2 bases, and 6 bases stayed unmatched. Per germline, CDR1 MNHEY and CDR2 SMNVEV (reference sequence). CDR3 DNA sequence: TGTGCCAGCAGGACACAGGGGGGGGGCAATCAGCCCCAGCATTTT. Translating it yields CASRTQGGGNQPQHF.

This sequence joins TRBV7-2 and TRBJ1-2; weak D call: TRBD1 (5 bases). The CDR3 is 14 residues long. Trimming pared 1 base from V and 2 bases from J, leaving 8 bases between. Per the germline V gene, CDR1 is SGHTA and CDR2 is FQGNSA. As DNA, the CDR3 is TGTGCCAGCAGCTTAGGCGGGGGGAACTATGGCTACACCTTC. Its protein is CASSLGGGNYGYTF.

The chain employs TRBV7-8 and TRBJ2-5, with 11 nucleotides matching TRBD2. Germline CDR1 is SGHVS and CDR2 is FQNEAQ. The CDR3 length is 16 residues. With V trimmed by 1 base and J by 4 bases, 5 bases remained unmatched. Written as DNA, the CDR3 is TGTGCCAGCAGCTTAGAGCGACTAGCGGGAACAGAGACCCAGTACTTC. Translation: CASSLERLAGTETQYF.

Only one count was recorded for this clone. The chain joins TRBV6-6 to TRBJ2-1; D possibly corresponds to TRBD1 (6 bases). The CDR3 has 12 residues. V lost 8 bases, J lost 16 bases, and 21 bases lay in between. Germline V lookup: CDR1 MNHNY, CDR2 SVGAGI (reference sequence). The CDR3: CASWAGTGRNFF. In DNA, the CDR3 is TGTGCCAGCTGGGCTGGAACAGGGCGGAATTTCTTC.

About this clone: This CDR3 is also generated by other DNA sequences in the sample. The rearrangement uses TRBV28 and TRBJ1-5; 7 bases map to TRBD1. Unmatched junction bases numbered 5, after V lost 6 bases and J lost 0 bases. The germline gives CDR1 MDHEN, CDR2 SYDVKM. The CDR3 contains 15 residues. In DNA, the CDR3 is TGTGCCAGCAGCCCGGGACAGTATAGCAATCAGCCCCAGCATTTT. Its translation: CASSPGQYSNQPQHF.

The CDR3 sequence: CASRQEQGARTDTQYF. CDR3 bases: TGTGCCAGTAGGCAGGAACAGGGGGCCCGCACAGATACGCAGTATTTT. V usage is TRBV19 and J usage is TRBJ2-3, with TRBD1 matching 9 bases. The CDR3 sequence is 16 residues long. Germline V gene sequence: CDR1 LNHDA, CDR2 SQIVND (reference sequence). The V segment lost 6 bases and the J segment 1 base; nucleotides outside the gene matches: 8.

J is TRBJ1-3 and V is TRBV4-3, with no clear D. The length of the CDR3 is 13 residues. CDR1 is LGHNA and CDR2 is YSLEER in the germline V gene. The V and J ends lost 0 bases and 4 bases respectively, with 4 bases between them. The CDR3 DNA reads TGCGCCAGCAGCCAAGATTACGGAAACACCATATATTTT. As protein: CASSQDYGNTIYF.

This chain uses TRBV5-7 with TRBJ1-1; possible D gene TRBD1, 5 bases. TRBV5-7 is known as an ORF, though its function is uncertain. V lost 2 bases, J lost 7 bases, and 18 bases lay in between. This CDR3 has 15 residues. The CDR3 spells CASSFGWSRGVEAFF. CDR3 DNA sequence: TGTGCCAGCAGCTTTGGTTGGTCGCGAGGGGTTGAAGCTTTCTTT.

A single count supports this clone. The CDR3 protein is CASSLGSSETQYF. CDR3 nucleotides: TGCGCCAGTTCCCTCGGTTCGTCGGAGACCCAGTACTTC. This chain connects TRBV5-1 to TRBJ2-5, with unresolved D. The CDR3 loop spans 13 amino acids. The ends were cut back, 8 bases at V and 5 bases at J, with 16 bases in the middle. Germline CDR1 SGHRS, CDR2 YFSETQ.